The 3 T cell receptor beta chains listed next were all sequenced from one sample in a study of T cell changes during pregnancy in multiple sclerosis. Assay used: immunoSEQ multiplex PCR; TCRdb lists only in-frame clones, some missing. The sample contains some 62,000 clones, about 90% of which appear only once. Sample: peripheral blood, taken in the second trimester of pregnancy. All receptors come from a female donor in good health, enrolled as a control in a pregnancy study.

In DNA form, the CDR3 reads TGTGCCAGCAGCCAAGGAACTAGCGGCGGCACAGATACGCAGTATTTT. It yields the protein CASSQGTSGGTDTQYF. The chain links TRBV4-2 to TRBJ2-3; TRBD2 matches 8 bases. The CDR3 runs 16 residues. The germline gives CDR1 LGHNA, CDR2 YNFKEQ. The V and J ends lost 1 base and 1 base, in that order; junction bases with no gene match: 4.

The chain carries TRBV30 and TRBJ2-1; 7 bases align to TRBD2. The V segment lost 0 bases and the J segment 7 bases; nucleotides outside the gene matches: 9. This CDR3 region has 15 residues. Germline-derived CDR1 and CDR2 are GTSNPN and SVGIG (reference sequence). DNA of the CDR3: TGTGCCTGGAGTGTGTTCGGGACTACCTCAAATGAGCAGTTCTTC. It translates to CAWSVFGTTSNEQFF.

The chain employs TRBV6-5 and TRBJ2-4; tentatively, D is TRBD2 (5 bases). Germline CDR1 MNHEY, CDR2 SVGAGI. The CDR3 consists of 14 residues. The V gene lost 2 bases and the J gene lost 0 bases, with 5 bases spanning the gap. The CDR3 loop is CASSYEGAKNIQYF. CDR3 DNA: TGTGCCAGCAGTTACGAGGGAGCCAAAAACATTCAGTACTTC.